This T cell receptor beta chain was captured in a study of T cells after yellow fever vaccination. Study results and caveats: On re-exposure, the response was weaker but peaked faster, at day 5 versus 15.

V dropped 6 bases and J dropped 2; count of bases not matched to a gene: 7. This CDR3 has 15 amino acids. CDR1 is DFQATT and CDR2 is SNEGSKA in the germline V gene (reference sequence). TCRdb reprocessed the 5' RACE reads via MiXCR and lists one record per CDR3 protein. The sample has more than 350,000 distinct CDR3 sequences; more than 9% are singletons. With regard to this clonotype: Its specificity is unknown.

The chain uses TRBV20-1 and TRBJ2-1; 10 nucleotides line up with TRBD2. The TCR sequence derives from a man younger than 35 who received the YFV17D yellow fever vaccine. Sequenced here: PBMCs, sampled on the day of the first yellow fever vaccination. CDR3 protein: CSAGSSGGAYNEQFF. DNA for the CDR3: TGCAGTGCCGGCTCCAGCGGGGGGGCCTACAATGAGCAGTTCTTC.